This T cell receptor beta chain was profiled in a study of T-cell reconstitution after alpha-beta-depleted transplantation in children. TCRbeta library preparation incorporated unique molecular identifiers. TCRdb re-derived calls from the PCR reads in MiXCR, one entry per CDR3 protein. Of around 600,000 distinct CDR3 sequences in the sample, 16% were seen once. The sample holds many counts of this clonotype. Germline V gene sequence: CDR1 DFQATT, CDR2 SNEGSKA (reference sequence). The length of the CDR3 is 14 residues. Trimming shortened V by 0 bases and J by 4 bases, and 10 bases separated the two germline ends.

Sequenced material: PBMCs from the stem cell graft donor, taken from the stem cell graft. The rearrangement joins TRBV20-1 to TRBJ2-1; D is unresolved. This clonotype was obtained from a human donor who donated a stem cell graft to a child with acute myeloid leukemia. CDR3 protein: CSAREYEGYNEQFF. The CDR3 DNA sequence: TGCAGTGCTAGAGAGTACGAAGGATACAATGAGCAGTTCTTC.